This T cell receptor (beta chain) was sequenced in a study of identical twins. A universal primer site arose from template switching, and cDNA bore unique molecular identifiers. MiXCR, applied by TCRdb to the 5' RACE reads, yields one record per CDR3 protein. The sample lists about 340,000 distinct CDR3 sequences, approximately 10% occurring once. Germline assignment: CDR1 DFQATT and CDR2 SNEGSKA (reference sequence). This CDR3 region has 15 residues. V trimming: 1 base; J trimming: 4 bases; junction bases outside the gene matches: 8. As regards this clonotype: The antigen remains undetermined.

Study findings and constraints: Twin sharing of out-of-frame TCR alpha was underestimated by models in monozygotic pairs.

Healthy Caucasians provided all donations. The sample consisted of naive T cells sorted from blood. The sequence came from a woman aged 50 to 60 in good health. The V gene is TRBV20-1, the J gene TRBJ2-3; the match to TRBD2 covers 7 bases. The CDR3 reads CSARGLAVFADTQYF. For the CDR3, the DNA is TGCAGTGCTAGAGGACTAGCAGTGTTCGCAGATACGCAGTATTTT.